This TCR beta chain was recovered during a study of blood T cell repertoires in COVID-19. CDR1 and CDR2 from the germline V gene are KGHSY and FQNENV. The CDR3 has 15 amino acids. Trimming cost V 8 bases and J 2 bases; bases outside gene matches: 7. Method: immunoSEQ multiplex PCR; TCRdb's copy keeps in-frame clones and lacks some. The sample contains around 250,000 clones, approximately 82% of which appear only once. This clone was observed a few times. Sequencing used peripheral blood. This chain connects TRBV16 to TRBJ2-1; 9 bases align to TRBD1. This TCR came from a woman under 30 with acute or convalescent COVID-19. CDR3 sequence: CASGVTGGPYNEQFF. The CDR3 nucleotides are TGTGCCAGCGGGGTGACAGGGGGACCCTACAATGAGCAGTTCTTC.